This TCR beta chain was recovered during a study of cytomegalovirus exposure and HLA in healthy donors. Details on this clone: Its antigen is unknown.

The PCR contained 60 Vbeta and 13 Jbeta primers. TCRdb keeps only in-frame clones here, not all; method: immunoSEQ multiplex PCR. This repertoire shows 95,000 to 150,000 clones, roughly 80% found once; its top ten account for about 2.6%. Study-level points and caveats: Later examination showed HLA-associated TCR beta chains had greater clonal expansion than equally common others. A later analysis reportedly identified an Asian-associated ancestry cluster as carrying fewer N-insertions than the 666-donor mean. In a later analysis, specific HLA alleles were associated with 15,000 to 20,000 TCR beta sequences at a 0.05 false discovery rate. Among TCR beta chains, those listed as cytomegalovirus-associated numbered about 160.

The TCR originated in a woman aged 35 to 49 in good health and CMV-seropositive. Sequencing used PBMCs.

The CDR3 coding sequence is TGTGCCAGCAGCGCCGGAACTATTAGCGGCTACACCTTC. This encodes CASSAGTISGYTF. This chain uses TRBV2 with TRBJ1-2, with unresolved D. Germline CDR1 SNHLY, CDR2 FYNNEI. V was cut by 6 bases and J by 8 bases, with 16 bases left in between. This CDR3 has 13 residues. The full variable domain, completed using reference TRBV2 and TRBJ1-2, is EPEVTQTPSHQVTQMGQEVILRCVPISNHLYFYWYRQILGQKVEFLVSFYNNEISEKSEIFDDQFSVERPDGSNFTLKIRSTKLEDSAMYFCASSAGTISGYTFGSGTRLTVV.